This TCR beta chain was sequenced during a study of neurological immune-mediated disorders. 5'RACE with 10-nucleotide random UMIs produced the cDNA. TCRdb reprocessed the 5' RACE reads with MiXCR, giving one entry per CDR3 protein. The data show almost 85,000 distinct CDR3 sequences, just over 2.5% seen once. The CDR3 has 14 amino acids. Germline trimming cut 4 bases from V and 6 bases from J; bases unmatched to any gene: 7. Looked up from germline, CDR1 is SGHRS and CDR2 is YFSETQ. The sample holds many counts of this clonotype. The sequence derives from a woman under 40 with multiple sclerosis. The chain joins TRBV5-1 to TRBJ2-1; TRBD2 aligns across 7 bases. Material for sequencing was PBMCs. CDR3 sequence (DNA): TGCGCCAGCAGCCGGCTAGCGGAGCGCAATGAGCAGTTCTTC. Translation: CASSRLAERNEQFF.